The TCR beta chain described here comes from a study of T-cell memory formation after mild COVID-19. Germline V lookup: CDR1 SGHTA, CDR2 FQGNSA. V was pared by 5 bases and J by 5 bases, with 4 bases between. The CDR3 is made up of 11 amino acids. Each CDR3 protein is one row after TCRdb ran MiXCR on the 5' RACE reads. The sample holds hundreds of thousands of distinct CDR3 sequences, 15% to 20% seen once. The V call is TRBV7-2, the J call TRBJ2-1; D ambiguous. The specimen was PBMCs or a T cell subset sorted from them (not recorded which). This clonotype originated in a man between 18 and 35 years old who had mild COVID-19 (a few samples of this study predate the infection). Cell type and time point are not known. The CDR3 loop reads CASSDHNEQFF. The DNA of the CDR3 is TGTGCCAGCAGCGACCACAATGAGCAGTTCTTC.